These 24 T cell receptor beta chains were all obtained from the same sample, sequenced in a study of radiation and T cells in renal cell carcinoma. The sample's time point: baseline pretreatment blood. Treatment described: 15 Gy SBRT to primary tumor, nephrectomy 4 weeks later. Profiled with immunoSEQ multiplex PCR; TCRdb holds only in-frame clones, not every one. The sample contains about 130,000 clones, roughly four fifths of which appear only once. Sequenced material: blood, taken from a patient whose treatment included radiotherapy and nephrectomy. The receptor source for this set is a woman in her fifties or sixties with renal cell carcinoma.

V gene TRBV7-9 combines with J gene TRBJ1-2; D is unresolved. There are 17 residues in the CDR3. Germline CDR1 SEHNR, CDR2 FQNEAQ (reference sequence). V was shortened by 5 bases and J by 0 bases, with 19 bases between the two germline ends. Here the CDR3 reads CASSPPSSATSNYGYTF. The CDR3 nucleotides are TGTGCCAGCAGCCCCCCGTCATCGGCAACTTCTAACTATGGCTACACCTTC.

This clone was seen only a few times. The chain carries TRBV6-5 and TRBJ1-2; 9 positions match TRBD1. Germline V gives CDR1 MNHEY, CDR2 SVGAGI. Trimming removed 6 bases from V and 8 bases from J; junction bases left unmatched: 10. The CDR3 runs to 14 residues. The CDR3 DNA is TGTGCCAGCAGACCCGGGACAGGGTCGTGGGGCTACACCTTC. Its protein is CASRPGTGSWGYTF.

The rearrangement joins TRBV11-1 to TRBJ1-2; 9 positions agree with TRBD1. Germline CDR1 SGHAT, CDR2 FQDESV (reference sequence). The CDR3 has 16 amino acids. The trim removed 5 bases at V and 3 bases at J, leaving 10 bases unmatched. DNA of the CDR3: TGTGCCAGCAGCCTCCGCGGGGACAGGGAAGACTATGGCTACACCTTC. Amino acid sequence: CASSLRGDREDYGYTF.

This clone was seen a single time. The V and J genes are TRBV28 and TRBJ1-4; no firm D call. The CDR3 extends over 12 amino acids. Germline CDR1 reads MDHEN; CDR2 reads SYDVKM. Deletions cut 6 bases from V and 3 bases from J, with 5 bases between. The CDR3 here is CASRDPNEKLFF. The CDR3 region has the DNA TGTGCCAGCAGGGACCCTAATGAAAAACTGTTTTTT.

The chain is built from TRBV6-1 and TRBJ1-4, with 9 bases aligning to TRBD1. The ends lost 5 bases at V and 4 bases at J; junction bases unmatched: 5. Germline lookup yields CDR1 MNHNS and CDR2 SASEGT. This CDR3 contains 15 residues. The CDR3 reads CASSRQGVGNEKLFF. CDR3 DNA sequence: TGTGCCAGCAGTCGACAGGGGGTGGGTAATGAAAAACTGTTTTTT.

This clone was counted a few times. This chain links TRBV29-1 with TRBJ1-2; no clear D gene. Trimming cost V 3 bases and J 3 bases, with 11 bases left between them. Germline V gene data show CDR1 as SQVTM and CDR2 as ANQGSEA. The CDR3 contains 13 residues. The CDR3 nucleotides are TGCAGCGTTGAGGGAGGGCTGGACTATGGCTACACCTTC. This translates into CSVEGGLDYGYTF.

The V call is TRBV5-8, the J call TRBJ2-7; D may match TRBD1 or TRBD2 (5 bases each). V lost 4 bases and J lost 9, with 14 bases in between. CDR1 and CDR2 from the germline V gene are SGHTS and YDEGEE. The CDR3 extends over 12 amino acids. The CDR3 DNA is TGTGCCAGCAGCCCCGGGGCCCCCGGGCAGTACTTC. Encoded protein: CASSPGAPGQYF. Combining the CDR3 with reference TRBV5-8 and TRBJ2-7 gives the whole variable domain EAGVTQSPTHLIKTRGQQATLRCSPISGHTSVYWYQQALGLGLQFLLWYDEGEERNRGNFPPRFSGRQFPNYSSELNVNALELEDSALYLCASSPGAPGQYFGPGTRLTVT.

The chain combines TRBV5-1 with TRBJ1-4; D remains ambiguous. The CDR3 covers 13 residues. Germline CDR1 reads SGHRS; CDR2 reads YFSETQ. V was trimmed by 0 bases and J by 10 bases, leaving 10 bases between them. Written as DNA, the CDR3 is TGCGCCAGCAGCTTGGAGGCCGAGGGAAAACTGTTTTTT. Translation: CASSLEAEGKLFF.

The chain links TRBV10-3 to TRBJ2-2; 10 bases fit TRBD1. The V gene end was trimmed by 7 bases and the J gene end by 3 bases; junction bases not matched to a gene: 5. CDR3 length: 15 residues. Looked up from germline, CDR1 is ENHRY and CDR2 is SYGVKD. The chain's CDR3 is CAINDRGPDTGELFF. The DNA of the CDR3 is TGTGCCATCAACGACAGGGGGCCGGACACCGGGGAGCTGTTTTTT.

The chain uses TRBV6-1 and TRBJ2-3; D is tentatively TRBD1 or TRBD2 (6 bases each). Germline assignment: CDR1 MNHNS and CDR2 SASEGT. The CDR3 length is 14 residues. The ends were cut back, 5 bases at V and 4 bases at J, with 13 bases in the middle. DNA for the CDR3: TGTGCCAGCAGTCGGGACTGGGGGCCAGATACGCAGTATTTT. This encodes CASSRDWGPDTQYF.

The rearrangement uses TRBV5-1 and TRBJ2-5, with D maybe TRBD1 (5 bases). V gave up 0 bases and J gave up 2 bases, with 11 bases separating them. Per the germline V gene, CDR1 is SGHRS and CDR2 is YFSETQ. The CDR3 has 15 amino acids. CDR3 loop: CASSLEGMGQETQYF. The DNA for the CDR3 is TGCGCCAGCAGCTTGGAGGGGATGGGACAAGAGACCCAGTACTTC.

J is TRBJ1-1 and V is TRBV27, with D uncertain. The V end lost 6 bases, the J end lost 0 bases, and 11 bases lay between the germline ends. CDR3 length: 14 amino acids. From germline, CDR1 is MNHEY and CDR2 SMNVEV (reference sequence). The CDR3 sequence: CASRSSSVNTEAFF. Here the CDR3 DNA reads TGTGCCAGCAGATCTTCATCAGTGAACACTGAAGCTTTCTTT.

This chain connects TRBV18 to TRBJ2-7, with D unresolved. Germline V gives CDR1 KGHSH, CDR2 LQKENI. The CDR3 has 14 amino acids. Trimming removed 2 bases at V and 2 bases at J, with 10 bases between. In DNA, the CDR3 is TGTGCCAGCTCACCAACTACGACTGCCTACGAGCAGTACTTC. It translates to CASSPTTTAYEQYF.

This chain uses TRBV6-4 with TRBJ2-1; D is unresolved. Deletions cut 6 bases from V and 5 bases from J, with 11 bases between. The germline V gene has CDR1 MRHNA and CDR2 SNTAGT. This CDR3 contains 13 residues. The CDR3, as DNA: TGTGCCAGCAGCCTGACTGGACACAATGAGCAGTTCTTC. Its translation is CASSLTGHNEQFF.

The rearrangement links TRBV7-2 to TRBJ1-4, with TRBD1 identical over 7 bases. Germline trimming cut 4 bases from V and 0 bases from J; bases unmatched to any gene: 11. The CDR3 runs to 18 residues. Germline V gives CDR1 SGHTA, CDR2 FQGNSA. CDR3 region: CASSSVTRGPPTNEKLFF. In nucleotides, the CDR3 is TGTGCCAGCAGCTCCGTTACTAGGGGGCCCCCAACTAATGAAAAACTGTTTTTT.

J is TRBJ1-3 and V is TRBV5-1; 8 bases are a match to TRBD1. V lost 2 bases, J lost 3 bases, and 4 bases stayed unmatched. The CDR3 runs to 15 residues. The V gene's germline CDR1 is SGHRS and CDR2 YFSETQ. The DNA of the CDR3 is TGCGCCAGCAGCTTAACAGGGGGAGGTGGAAACACCATATATTTT. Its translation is CASSLTGGGGNTIYF.

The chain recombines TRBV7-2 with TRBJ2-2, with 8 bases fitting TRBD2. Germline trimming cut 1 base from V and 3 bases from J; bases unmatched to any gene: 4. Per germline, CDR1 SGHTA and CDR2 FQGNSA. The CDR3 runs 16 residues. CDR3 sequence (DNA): TGTGCCAGCAGCTTAGAAGCGGGGGTGTACACCGGGGAGCTGTTTTTT. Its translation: CASSLEAGVYTGELFF.

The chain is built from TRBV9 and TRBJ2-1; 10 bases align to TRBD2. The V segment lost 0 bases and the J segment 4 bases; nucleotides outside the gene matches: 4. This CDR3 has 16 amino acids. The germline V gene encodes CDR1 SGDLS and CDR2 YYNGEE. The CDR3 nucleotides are TGTGCCAGCAGCGTAGAGGGACTAGCGAGTTACAATGAGCAGTTCTTC. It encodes CASSVEGLASYNEQFF.

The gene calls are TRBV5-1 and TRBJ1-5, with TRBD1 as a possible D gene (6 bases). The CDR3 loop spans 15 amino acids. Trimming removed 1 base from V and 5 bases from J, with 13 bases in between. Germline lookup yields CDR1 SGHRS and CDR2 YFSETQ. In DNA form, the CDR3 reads TGCGCCAGCAGCTTGACAGGGCGGGAGGATCAGCCCCAGCATTTT. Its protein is CASSLTGREDQPQHF.

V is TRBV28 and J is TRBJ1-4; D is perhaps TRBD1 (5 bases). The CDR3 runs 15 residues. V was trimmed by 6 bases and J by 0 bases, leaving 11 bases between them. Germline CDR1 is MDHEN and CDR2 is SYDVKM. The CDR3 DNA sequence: TGTGCCAGCAGATACGGACAAGCAACTAATGAAAAACTGTTTTTT. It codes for CASRYGQATNEKLFF.

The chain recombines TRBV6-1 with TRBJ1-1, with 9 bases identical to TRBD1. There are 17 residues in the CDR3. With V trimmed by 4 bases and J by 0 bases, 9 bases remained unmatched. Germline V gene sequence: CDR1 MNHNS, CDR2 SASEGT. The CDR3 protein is CASSGNRGQNLNTEAFF. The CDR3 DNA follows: TGTGCCAGCAGTGGAAACAGGGGGCAGAACCTGAACACTGAAGCTTTCTTT.

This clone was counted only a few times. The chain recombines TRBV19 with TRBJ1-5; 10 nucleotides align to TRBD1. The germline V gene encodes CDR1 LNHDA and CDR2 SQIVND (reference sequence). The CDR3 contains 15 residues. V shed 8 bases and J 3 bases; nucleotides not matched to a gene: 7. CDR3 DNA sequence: TGTGCCAGTGGCGGGACAGGGGATTACAATCAGCCCCAGCATTTT. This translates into CASGGTGDYNQPQHF.

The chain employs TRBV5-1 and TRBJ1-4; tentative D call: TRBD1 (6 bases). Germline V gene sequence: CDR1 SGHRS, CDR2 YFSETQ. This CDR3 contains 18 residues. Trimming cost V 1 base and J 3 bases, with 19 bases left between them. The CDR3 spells CASSLTGGGGLANEKLFF. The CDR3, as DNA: TGCGCCAGCAGCTTGACAGGAGGGGGAGGGCTGGCTAATGAAAAACTGTTTTTT.

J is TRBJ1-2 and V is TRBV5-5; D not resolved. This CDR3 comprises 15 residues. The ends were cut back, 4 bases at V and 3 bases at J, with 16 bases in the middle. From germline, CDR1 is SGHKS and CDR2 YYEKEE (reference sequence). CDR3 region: CASSPVARVDYGYTF. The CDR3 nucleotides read TGTGCCAGCAGCCCGGTTGCTAGGGTGGACTATGGCTACACCTTC.